One and the same sample provided the 25 T cell receptor beta chains below, sequenced in a study of cytomegalovirus exposure and HLA in healthy donors. The method was immunoSEQ multiplex PCR; TCRdb's version includes in-frame clones alone and lacks a portion of them. The sample holds about 260,000 clones, 80% to 95% seen once. Material: PBMCs. The receptors here all came from a woman between 25 and 40 years old in good health and CMV-seronegative.

The V and J genes are TRBV19 and TRBJ2-1, with 8 bases identical to TRBD2. This CDR3 region has 16 residues. The V segment lost 2 bases and the J segment 8 bases; nucleotides outside the gene matches: 11. From germline, CDR1 is LNHDA and CDR2 SQIVND (reference sequence). This chain's CDR3 is CASSISPSGLFDEQFF. In nucleotides, the CDR3 is TGTGCCAGTAGTATAAGTCCTAGCGGGTTATTCGATGAGCAGTTCTTC.

This chain links TRBV28 with TRBJ2-6, with no clear D. Trimming took 7 bases from V and 0 from J, leaving 7 bases between them. Per germline, CDR1 MDHEN and CDR2 SYDVKM. The CDR3 length is 14 residues. CDR3 amino acids: CASIANSGANVLTF. The CDR3 bases are TGTGCCAGCATTGCGAACTCTGGGGCCAACGTCCTGACTTTC.

This chain connects TRBV9 to TRBJ2-3; 11 bases agree with TRBD2. The J segment lost 9 bases and the V segment lost 3 bases, leaving 9 bases of the junction unmatched. Per germline, CDR1 SGDLS and CDR2 YYNGEE. The CDR3 contains 15 residues. The CDR3 here is CASSAGLAGGGTQYF. The CDR3 DNA follows: TGTGCCAGCAGCGCTGGCCTAGCGGGAGGTGGCACGCAGTATTTT.

V usage is TRBV2 and J usage is TRBJ2-5; TRBD1 is a possible D gene (5 bases). Looked up from germline, CDR1 is SNHLY and CDR2 is FYNNEI. The CDR3 is 19 amino acids. V lost 6 bases to trimming and J lost 2 bases, with 28 bases between them. The CDR3 spells CASRDNRGAVKSGQETQYF. In DNA form, the CDR3 reads TGTGCCAGCAGGGACAATAGGGGCGCGGTGAAAAGTGGGCAAGAGACCCAGTACTTC.

The V call is TRBV11-2, the J call TRBJ2-7, with D perhaps being TRBD1 or TRBD2 (5 bases each). Trimming removed 5 bases from V and 6 bases from J, with 8 bases in between. This CDR3 region has 11 residues. Germline V gene sequence: CDR1 SGHAT, CDR2 FQNNGV. The DNA of the CDR3 is TGTGCCAGCAGCCTGGGACGCGAGCAGTACTTC. Encoded protein: CASSLGREQYF.

J is TRBJ2-1 and V is TRBV4-1; D is unresolved. The germline gives CDR1 MGHRA, CDR2 YSYEKL. The CDR3 is 12 amino acids. The V end lost 1 base, the J end lost 8 bases, and 6 bases lay between the germline ends. CDR3 DNA sequence: TGCGCCAGCAGCCAAGGTACCGATGAGCAGTTCTTC. Its protein is CASSQGTDEQFF.

This chain joins TRBV4-3 and TRBJ2-2; tentatively, D is TRBD1 or TRBD2 (7 bases each). The germline CDR1 and CDR2 sequences are LGHNA and YSLEER. V lost 3 bases and J 0 bases, leaving 17 bases between the germline ends. The CDR3 contains 18 residues. CDR3 sequence reads: CASSQNKGGTANTGELFF. CDR3 DNA sequence: TGCGCCAGCAGCCAGAATAAGGGGGGGACAGCGAACACCGGGGAGCTGTTTTTT.

Comments on this clone: The sample holds other DNA sequences that translate to the same CDR3. The chain uses TRBV19 and TRBJ1-5; D call uncertain. Germline loops: CDR1 LNHDA, CDR2 SQIVND (reference sequence). V lost 3 bases, J lost 7 bases, and 7 bases lay in between. The CDR3 is made up of 12 amino acids. CDR3 loop: CASSIGNQPQHF. As DNA, the CDR3 is TGTGCCAGTAGTATTGGAAACCAGCCCCAGCATTTT. Drawing the rest from reference TRBV19 and TRBJ1-5, the complete variable domain is DGGITQSPKYLFRKEGQNVTLSCEQNLNHDAMYWYRQDPGQGLRLIYYSQIVNDFQKGDIAEGYSVSREKKESFPLTVTSAQKNPTAFYLCASSIGNQPQHFGDGTRLSIL.

J is TRBJ2-2 and V is TRBV5-6; D gene ambiguous. From germline, CDR1 is SGHDT and CDR2 YYEEEE. CDR3 length: 17 amino acids. V lost 4 bases and J lost 6, with 22 bases in between. This chain's CDR3 is CASSHWKSAGSSGELFF. The CDR3 DNA sequence: TGTGCCAGCAGCCATTGGAAGTCGGCTGGGTCTTCCGGGGAGCTGTTTTTT.

This chain links TRBV2 with TRBJ2-3; TRBD1 is a possible D gene (5 bases). There are 16 residues in the CDR3. V lost 4 bases to trimming and J lost 1 base, with 15 bases between them. Per the germline V gene, CDR1 is SNHLY and CDR2 is FYNNEI. The CDR3 region is CASSVGATTGTDTQYF. The CDR3 region has the DNA TGTGCCAGCAGTGTAGGGGCCACTACTGGCACAGATACGCAGTATTTT. The variable domain in full, completed from reference TRBV2 and TRBJ2-3, reads EPEVTQTPSHQVTQMGQEVILRCVPISNHLYFYWYRQILGQKVEFLVSFYNNEISEKSEIFDDQFSVERPDGSNFTLKIRSTKLEDSAMYFCASSVGATTGTDTQYFGPGTRLTVL.

The V call is TRBV5-1, the J call TRBJ1-2, with 8 nucleotides matching TRBD1. Germline CDR1 is SGHRS and CDR2 is YFSETQ. The V gene end was trimmed by 7 bases and the J gene end by 7 bases; junction bases not matched to a gene: 12. The CDR3 loop spans 14 amino acids. The CDR3 sequence is CASALGQGAGGYTF. CDR3 nucleotide sequence: TGCGCCAGCGCCCTCGGGCAGGGGGCCGGTGGCTACACCTTC.

This chain connects TRBV11-2 to TRBJ2-2; D might be TRBD2 (6 bases). CDR3 length equals 14 residues. Germline loops: CDR1 SGHAT, CDR2 FQNNGV. Trimming removed 5 bases from V and 3 bases from J, with 10 bases in between. The CDR3 region is CASSPGTHTGELFF. In DNA, the CDR3 is TGTGCCAGCAGCCCCGGGACTCACACCGGGGAGCTGTTTTTT. The variable domain in full, completed from reference TRBV11-2 and TRBJ2-2, reads EAGVAQSPRYKIIEKRQSVAFWCNPISGHATLYWYQQILGQGPKLLIQFQNNGVVDDSQLPKDRFSAERLKGVDSTLKIQPAKLEDSAVYLCASSPGTHTGELFFGEGSRLTVL.

The chain carries TRBV5-1 and TRBJ2-1, with TRBD2 matching over 13 bases. The CDR3 contains 15 residues. The V gene's germline CDR1 is SGHRS and CDR2 YFSETQ. The ends lost 3 bases at V and 10 bases at J; junction bases unmatched: 7. The CDR3 DNA is TGCGCCAGCAGCTCACTAGCGGGAGGGTCCCGCGAGCAGTTCTTC. Its protein is CASSSLAGGSREQFF.

The chain carries TRBV28 and TRBJ2-7, with 9 bases that match TRBD1. In germline, CDR1 is MDHEN, CDR2 SYDVKM. V shed 7 bases, J shed 1 base, and the junction held 8 bases outside the gene matches. The CDR3 covers 15 residues. The CDR3 loop reads CASIFRGTGSYEQYF. Written as DNA, the CDR3 is TGTGCCAGCATCTTTAGAGGGACAGGGTCCTACGAGCAGTACTTC. The full variable domain, its missing parts supplied by reference TRBV28 and TRBJ2-7, is DVKVTQSSRYLVKRTGEKVFLECVQDMDHENMFWYRQDPGLGLRLIYFSYDVKMKEKGDIPEGYSVSREKKERFSLILESASTNQTSMYLCASIFRGTGSYEQYFGPGTRLTVT.

This clone came up once. The chain carries TRBV27 and TRBJ1-1; 11 bases are a match to TRBD1. V trimming: 5 bases; J trimming: 1 base; junction bases outside the gene matches: 9. Looked up from germline, CDR1 is MNHEY and CDR2 is SMNVEV (reference sequence). CDR3 size: 17 residues. In DNA form, the CDR3 reads TGTGCCAGCAGTAACTCGGACAGGGGGCTAGCGAACACTGAAGCTTTCTTT. Amino acid sequence: CASSNSDRGLANTEAFF.

V gene TRBV27 combines with J gene TRBJ2-7; tentatively, D is TRBD1 (6 bases). Germline-derived CDR1 and CDR2 are MNHEY and SMNVEV (reference sequence). CDR3 length: 15 residues. V was clipped by 6 bases and J by 5 bases, with 20 bases between them. The DNA of the CDR3 is TGTGCCAGCAGCTCTCCAATACAGGGCCTGAACGAGCAGTACTTC. This codes for CASSSPIQGLNEQYF.

This chain joins TRBV27 and TRBJ2-7; tentatively, D is TRBD2 (5 bases). CDR1 is MNHEY and CDR2 is SMNVEV in the germline V gene (reference sequence). The CDR3 has 13 amino acids. Trimming cost V 5 bases and J 4 bases, with 12 bases left between them. Written as DNA, the CDR3 is TGTGCCAGCAGTAAACTAGTTAGTTACGAGCAGTACTTC. Amino acids: CASSKLVSYEQYF.

The chain couples TRBV5-6 to TRBJ2-3; D possibly uses TRBD1 or TRBD2 (6 bases each). Germline values: CDR1 SGHDT, CDR2 YYEEEE. V lost 4 bases and J lost 7, with 25 bases in between. There are 17 residues in the CDR3. Written as DNA, the CDR3 is TGTGCCAGCAGCCGTGGAGGGGGTGGTTACCAGCACTATACGCAGTATTTT. This gives the protein CASSRGGGGYQHYTQYF.

The rearrangement links TRBV2 to TRBJ1-2; the D is unclear. Germline values: CDR1 SNHLY, CDR2 FYNNEI. Trimming pared 3 bases from V and 8 bases from J, leaving 16 bases between. The CDR3 length is 14 residues. CDR3 in DNA: TGTGCCAGCAGTGATAGACTAAGGGCGCACGGCTACACCTTC. Translated, it gives CASSDRLRAHGYTF.

The chain carries TRBV18 and TRBJ2-1; D remains ambiguous. The CDR3 has 12 amino acids. V lost 8 bases, J lost 5 bases, and 10 bases lay in between. Germline CDR1 reads KGHSH; CDR2 reads LQKENI. The CDR3 nucleotides read TGTGCCAGCGTGGACGATCACAATGAGCAGTTCTTC. Protein sequence: CASVDDHNEQFF.

Note on this clone: At the DNA level, this CDR3 is encoded by other sequences in the same sample as well. The CDR3 sequence is CASSQVVYEQYF. The CDR3 coding sequence is TGTGCCAGCAGCCAAGTCGTCTACGAGCAGTACTTC. The rearrangement joins TRBV14 to TRBJ2-7; no reliable D call. The CDR3 is made up of 12 amino acids. Germline V gives CDR1 SGHDN, CDR2 FVKESK. Trimming removed 1 base at V and 3 bases at J, with 4 bases between. The variable domain in full, with the rest retrieved from reference TRBV14 and TRBJ2-7, is EAGVTQFPSHSVIEKGQTVTLRCDPISGHDNLYWYRRVMGKEIKFLLHFVKESKQDESGMPNNRFLAERTGGTYSTLKVQPAELEDSGVYFCASSQVVYEQYFGPGTRLTVT.

The chain combines TRBV2 with TRBJ2-5; D call uncertain. Deletions cut 8 bases from V and 1 base from J, with 11 bases between. Germline CDR1 reads SNHLY; CDR2 reads FYNNEI. The CDR3 is 13 amino acids. In DNA, the CDR3 is TGTGCCAGCGTCCAGAACACCCAAGAGACCCAGTACTTC. It codes for CASVQNTQETQYF. The full variable domain, its missing parts supplied by reference TRBV2 and TRBJ2-5, is EPEVTQTPSHQVTQMGQEVILRCVPISNHLYFYWYRQILGQKVEFLVSFYNNEISEKSEIFDDQFSVERPDGSNFTLKIRSTKLEDSAMYFCASVQNTQETQYFGPGTRLLVL.

Written as DNA, the CDR3 is TGTGCCAGCAGTTATCCGGGACAGCCTCAGCCCCAGCATTTT. Its translation: CASSYPGQPQPQHF. The chain has TRBV28 and TRBJ1-5, with 7 bases matching TRBD1. Germline assignment: CDR1 MDHEN and CDR2 SYDVKM. The CDR3 is made up of 14 amino acids. The J segment lost 6 bases and the V segment lost 4 bases, leaving 6 bases of the junction unmatched.

This chain joins TRBV9 and TRBJ1-2; perhaps TRBD1 as D (5 bases). V lost 0 bases and J lost 5, with 14 bases in between. The CDR3 sequence is 15 residues long. Germline V CDR1 and CDR2: SGDLS, YYNGEE. The CDR3 region is CASSVVSEGPYGYTF. The CDR3, as DNA: TGTGCCAGCAGCGTAGTTTCGGAGGGGCCTTATGGCTACACCTTC.

This chain links TRBV4-3 with TRBJ2-1; D gene uncertain. CDR1 and CDR2 (germline): LGHNA, YSLEER. Trimming removed 0 bases at V and 6 bases at J, with 6 bases between. This CDR3 is 13 amino acids long. For the CDR3, the DNA is TGCGCCAGCAGCCAAGAGGGCCTCAATGAGCAGTTCTTC. This codes for CASSQEGLNEQFF.